Listed here is a single T cell receptor (beta chain). The length of the CDR3 is 13 residues. Deletions cut 3 bases from V and 10 bases from J, with 12 bases between. Germline CDR1 reads MDHEN; CDR2 reads SYDVKM. The data stem from a study of shared clonotypes between healthy human individuals. The assay was immunoSEQ multiplex PCR, and TCRdb's table has in-frame clones only and misses some. The sample shows about a million clones, around 77% of them seen only once. The chain uses TRBV28 and TRBJ1-4, with a possible D match to TRBD1 (5 bases). The sample taken for sequencing was memory CD4+ T cells from PBMCs. Subset reported: CD45RA-negative fraction. The source is a man between 18 and 29 years old in good health. Some clones in this sample may be carry-over from other donors' samples. The DNA for the CDR3 is TGTGCCAGCAGTTTGGGACGGGCCGGAAAACTGTTTTTT. Translated: CASSLGRAGKLFF.